A single sample gave rise to the 2 T cell receptor beta chains below, sequenced in a study of STAT5B mutations in CD4+ large granular lymphocyte leukemia. The method was immunoSEQ multiplex PCR; TCRdb's version includes in-frame clones alone and lacks a portion of them. The table lists 20,000 to 25,000 clones, roughly 76% of them singletons. Sequenced: CD4+ T cells from blood buffy coats. The origin of the receptors is a human donor in good health.

This clone was found a few times. The J gene is TRBJ1-2, the V gene TRBV10-1; perhaps TRBD1 as D (5 bases). Deletions cut 3 bases from V and 6 bases from J, with 11 bases between. Germline assignment: CDR1 WNHNN and CDR2 SYGVQD (reference sequence). The CDR3 sequence is 13 residues long. The CDR3 loop is CASSEEGSHGYTF. For the CDR3, the DNA is TGCGCCAGCAGTGAAGAGGGGAGCCATGGCTACACCTTC.

This clone has only a few counts. The V gene is TRBV30, the J gene TRBJ2-2; TRBD2 aligns across 7 bases. This CDR3 is built from 15 residues. V shed 4 bases, J shed 5 bases, and the junction held 10 bases outside the gene matches. Germline CDR1 GTSNPN, CDR2 SVGIG (reference sequence). The CDR3 protein is CAWTWGGSFTGELFF. In DNA form, the CDR3 reads TGTGCCTGGACTTGGGGCGGGAGTTTTACCGGGGAGCTGTTTTTT.